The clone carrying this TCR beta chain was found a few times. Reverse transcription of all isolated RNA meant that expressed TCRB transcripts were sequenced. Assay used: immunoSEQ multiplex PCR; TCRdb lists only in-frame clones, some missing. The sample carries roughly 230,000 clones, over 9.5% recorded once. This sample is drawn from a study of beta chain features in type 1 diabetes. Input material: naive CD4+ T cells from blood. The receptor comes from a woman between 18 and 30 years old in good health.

CDR3: CATAVNQETQYF. The CDR3 region has the DNA TGTGCCACCGCAGTCAACCAAGAGACCCAGTACTTC. J is TRBJ2-5 and V is TRBV10-3; D ambiguous. The CDR3 consists of 12 residues. V lost 10 bases to trimming and J lost 0 bases, with 9 bases between them. Germline lookup yields CDR1 ENHRY and CDR2 SYGVKD.